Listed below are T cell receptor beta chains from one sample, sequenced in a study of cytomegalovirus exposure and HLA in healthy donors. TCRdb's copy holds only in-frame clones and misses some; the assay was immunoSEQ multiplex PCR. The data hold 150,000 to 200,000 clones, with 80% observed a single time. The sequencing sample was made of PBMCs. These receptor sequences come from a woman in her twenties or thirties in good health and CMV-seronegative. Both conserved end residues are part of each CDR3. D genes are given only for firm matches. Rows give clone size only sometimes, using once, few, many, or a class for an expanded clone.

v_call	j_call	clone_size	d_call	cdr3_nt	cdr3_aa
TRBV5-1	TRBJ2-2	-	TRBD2	TGCGCCAGCAGCTTGCGTCTAGCGGGGGCCAACACCGGGGAGCTGTTTTTT	CASSLRLAGANTGELFF
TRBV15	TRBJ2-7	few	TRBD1	TGTGCCACCAGCAGAGATATGGGATTGACAGGGATCTCCTACGAGCAGTACTTC	CATSRDMGLTGISYEQYF
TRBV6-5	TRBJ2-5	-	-	TGTGCCAGCAGTTTGCTACTAGCTTCGGTGACCCAGTACTTC	CASSLLLASVTQYF
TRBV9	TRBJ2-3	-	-	TGTGCCAGCAGCGTAGATGGCAGTTCCACAGATACGCAGTATTTT	CASSVDGSSTDTQYF
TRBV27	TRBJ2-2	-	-	TGTGCCAGCGGGCGGATTACAGGGTCCGGGGAGCTGTTTTTT	CASGRITGSGELFF
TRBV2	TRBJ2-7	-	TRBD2	TGTGCCAGCACTCCACGGACTAGCGGTTCATACGAGCAGTACTTC	CASTPRTSGSYEQYF
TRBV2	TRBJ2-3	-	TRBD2	TGTGCCAGCAAGACGGGGGGGGGCACAGATACGCAGTATTTT	CASKTGGGTDTQYF
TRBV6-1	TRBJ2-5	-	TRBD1	TGTGCCAGCAGTGAAACAGGGGGCGTAGAGACCCAGTACTTC	CASSETGGVETQYF
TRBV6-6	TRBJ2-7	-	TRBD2	TGTGCCAGCAGTTACCTGGCGGGGGACTACGAGCAGTACTTC	CASSYLAGDYEQYF
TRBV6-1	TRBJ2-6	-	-	TGTGCCAGCAGTGTCTACAGGGCCGGGGCCAACGTCCTGACTTTC	CASSVYRAGANVLTF
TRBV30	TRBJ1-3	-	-	TGTGCCTGGAGTGGTCCTGACAGGAGGTCTGGAAACACCATATATTTT	CAWSGPDRRSGNTIYF
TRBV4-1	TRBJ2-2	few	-	TGCGCCAGCAGCCAAGTAGTTCGACATTCGAACACCGGGGAGCTGTTTTTT	CASSQVVRHSNTGELFF
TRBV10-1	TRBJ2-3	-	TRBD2	TGCGCCAGCAGTCAACTAGCGGGGGACGCAGATACGCAGTATTTT	CASSQLAGDADTQYF
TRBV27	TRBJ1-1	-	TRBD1	TGTGCCAGCAGTTACCGCGGGACAGGGCGCACTGAAGCTTTCTTT	CASSYRGTGRTEAFF
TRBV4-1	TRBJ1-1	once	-	TGCGCCAGCAGCCAAGAGACAGCCATGAACACTGAAGCTTTCTTT	CASSQETAMNTEAFF
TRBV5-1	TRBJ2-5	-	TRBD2	TGCGCCAGCAGCCGCGGCGGGACTAGCGGTGGGGAGACCCAGTACTTC	CASSRGGTSGGETQYF
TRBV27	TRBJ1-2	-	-	TGTGCCAGCAGCCCAACAGTTAACTATGGCTACACCTTC	CASSPTVNYGYTF
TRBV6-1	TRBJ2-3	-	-	TGTGCCAGCAGCCCAAAGACAGTGAGCACAGATACGCAGTATTTT	CASSPKTVSTDTQYF